This TCR beta chain comes out of a study of T-cell reconstitution after alpha-beta-depleted transplantation in children. TCRbeta library construction was performed incorporating unique molecular identifiers. TCRdb re-derived calls from the PCR reads in MiXCR, one entry per CDR3 protein. The sample has roughly 400,000 distinct CDR3 sequences, roughly 20% seen once. Material: PBMCs from the stem cell graft donor, obtained from the stem cell graft. The clonotype originates from a human donor who donated a stem cell graft to a child with acute myeloid leukemia.

The CDR3 coding sequence is TGCGCCAGCAGCTATTTTGAACAGGGGGCGTATAATGAGCAGTTCTTC. Translation: CASSYFEQGAYNEQFF. This chain uses TRBV5-1 with TRBJ2-1; 9 bases are a match to TRBD1. V was clipped by 3 bases and J by 7 bases; unmatched bases: 11. The CDR3 has 16 amino acids. Germline V CDR1 and CDR2: SGHRS, YFSETQ.